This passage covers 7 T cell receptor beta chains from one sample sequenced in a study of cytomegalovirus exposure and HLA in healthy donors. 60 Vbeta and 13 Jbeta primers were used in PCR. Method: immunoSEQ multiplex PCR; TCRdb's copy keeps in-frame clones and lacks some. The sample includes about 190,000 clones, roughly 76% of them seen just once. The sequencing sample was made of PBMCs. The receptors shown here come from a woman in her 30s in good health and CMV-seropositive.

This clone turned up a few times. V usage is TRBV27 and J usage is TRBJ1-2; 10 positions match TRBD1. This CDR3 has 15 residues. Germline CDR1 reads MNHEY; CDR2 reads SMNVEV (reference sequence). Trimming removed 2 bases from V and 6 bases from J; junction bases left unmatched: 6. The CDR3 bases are TGTGCCAGCAGTTTAGGGATGGGACAGGGGAATGGCTACACCTTC. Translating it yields CASSLGMGQGNGYTF.

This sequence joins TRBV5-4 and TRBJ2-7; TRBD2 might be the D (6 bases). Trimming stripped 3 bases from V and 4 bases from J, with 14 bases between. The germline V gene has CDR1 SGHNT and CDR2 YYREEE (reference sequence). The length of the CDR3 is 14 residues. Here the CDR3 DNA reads TGTGCCAGCAGCTCGTTCGGCGGGATATACGAGCAGTACTTC. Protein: CASSSFGGIYEQYF.

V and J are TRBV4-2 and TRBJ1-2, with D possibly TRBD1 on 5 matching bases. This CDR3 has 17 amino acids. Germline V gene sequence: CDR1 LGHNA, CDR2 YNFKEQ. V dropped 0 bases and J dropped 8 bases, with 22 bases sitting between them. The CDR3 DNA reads TGTGCCAGCAGCCAAGACCCCCAGACAGTTCTCACGAAAGGCTACACCTTC. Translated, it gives CASSQDPQTVLTKGYTF.

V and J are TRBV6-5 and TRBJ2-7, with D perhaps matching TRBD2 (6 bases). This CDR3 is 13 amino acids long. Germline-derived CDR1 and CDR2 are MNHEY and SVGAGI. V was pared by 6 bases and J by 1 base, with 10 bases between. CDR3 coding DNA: TGTGCCAGCAGCCGCGGGACTTCCTACGAGCAGTACTTC. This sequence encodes CASSRGTSYEQYF.

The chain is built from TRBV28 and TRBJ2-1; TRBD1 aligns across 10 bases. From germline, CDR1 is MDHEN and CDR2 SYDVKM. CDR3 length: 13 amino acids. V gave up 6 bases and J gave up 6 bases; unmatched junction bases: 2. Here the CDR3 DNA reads TGTGCCAGCAGGGACAGGGGGGCCAATGAGCAGTTCTTC. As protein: CASRDRGANEQFF.

The CDR3 DNA sequence: TGTGCCAGTAGTACTGGGACAGGGGTCAATCAGCCCCAGCATTTT. This sequence encodes CASSTGTGVNQPQHF. The chain links TRBV19 to TRBJ1-5, with TRBD1 matching over 10 bases. Per germline, CDR1 LNHDA and CDR2 SQIVND (reference sequence). The V and J ends lost 4 bases and 3 bases, in that order; junction bases with no gene match: 3. The CDR3 contains 15 residues.

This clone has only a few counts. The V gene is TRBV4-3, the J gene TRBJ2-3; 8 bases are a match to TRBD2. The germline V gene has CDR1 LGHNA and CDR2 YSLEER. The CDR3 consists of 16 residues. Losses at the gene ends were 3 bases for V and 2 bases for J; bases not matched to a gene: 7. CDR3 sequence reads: CASSQTGTRNTDTQYF. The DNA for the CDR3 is TGCGCCAGCAGCCAGACCGGGACTAGAAACACAGATACGCAGTATTTT.